Detailed here is one TCR beta chain. Its antigen remains unidentified. These data come from a study of cytomegalovirus exposure and HLA in healthy donors. The ends were cut back, 3 bases at V and 5 bases at J, with 16 bases in the middle. In germline, CDR1 is PRHDT, CDR2 FYEKMQ (reference sequence). CDR3 length: 15 amino acids. Study conclusions and caveats: Further analysis, carried out later, found HLA-associated TCR beta chains more clonally expanded than equally common other chains. Sequencing likely produced, as an artifact, a cluster of highly shared sequence variants.

Primers included in the PCR were 60 Vbeta and 13 Jbeta primers. Some clones are missing from TCRdb's copy, which holds only in-frame ones; the method was immunoSEQ multiplex PCR. The sample lists more than 95,000 clones; around 80% were seen once. Source material: PBMCs. This sequence originates from a man younger than 45 in good health and CMV-seronegative. This sequence joins TRBV13 and TRBJ1-1; D is perhaps TRBD1 (6 bases). The CDR3 loop is CASSLGGLRFTEAFF. The DNA of the CDR3 is TGTGCCAGCAGCTTGGGGGGGCTTCGGTTTACTGAAGCTTTCTTT.